Here is one TCR beta chain with its context. The sample comes from a study of blood T cell repertoires in COVID-19. The overall study: Collection of acute and convalescent COVID-19 samples took place in the United States, Italy and Spain. PBMCs, B-cell-depleted T cells, or T cells were the source of the cDNA or gDNA that made up the material.

In the original analysis: Estimation of nucleated cell counts relied on the amplification of reference gene primers. Sequenced by immunoSEQ multiplex PCR; TCRdb stores in-frame clones only, minus some. The D gene and trimming were derived from the DNA, and the V and J assignments and clone size from that table. The sample records more than 70,000 clones, over 75% being singletons. V gave up 2 bases and J gave up 5 bases, with 13 bases separating them. Germline CDR1 is SGDLS and CDR2 is YYNGEE. The CDR3 totals 14 residues. The receptor was derived from a woman of 80 years or more with acute or convalescent COVID-19. The specimen was peripheral blood. V usage is TRBV9 and J usage is TRBJ1-1; D gene uncertain. CDR3 protein: CASSVGVEPTEAFF. The CDR3 DNA follows: TGTGCCAGCAGCGTCGGGGTAGAACCGACTGAAGCTTTCTTT.